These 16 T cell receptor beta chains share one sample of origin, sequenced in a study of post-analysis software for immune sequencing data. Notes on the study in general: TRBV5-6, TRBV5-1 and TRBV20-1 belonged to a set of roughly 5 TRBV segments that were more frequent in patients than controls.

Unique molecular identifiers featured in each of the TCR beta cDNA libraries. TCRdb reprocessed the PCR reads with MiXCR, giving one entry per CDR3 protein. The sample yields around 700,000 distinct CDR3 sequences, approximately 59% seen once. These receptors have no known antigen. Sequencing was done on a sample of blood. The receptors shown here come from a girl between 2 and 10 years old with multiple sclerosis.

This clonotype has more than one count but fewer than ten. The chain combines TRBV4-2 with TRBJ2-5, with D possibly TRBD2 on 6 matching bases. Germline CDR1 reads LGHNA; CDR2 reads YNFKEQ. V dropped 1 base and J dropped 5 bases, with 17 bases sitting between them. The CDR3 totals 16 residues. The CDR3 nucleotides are TGTGCCAGCAGCCAAGGCCGGGACCCAAGCGGGGAGACCCAGTACTTC. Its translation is CASSQGRDPSGETQYF.

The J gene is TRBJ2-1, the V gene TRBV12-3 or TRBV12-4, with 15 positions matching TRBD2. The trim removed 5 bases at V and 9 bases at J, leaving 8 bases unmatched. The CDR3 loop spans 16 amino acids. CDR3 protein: CASSPGLAGGLVEQFF. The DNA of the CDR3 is TGTGCCAGCAGTCCTGGACTAGCGGGAGGGCTTGTTGAGCAGTTCTTC.

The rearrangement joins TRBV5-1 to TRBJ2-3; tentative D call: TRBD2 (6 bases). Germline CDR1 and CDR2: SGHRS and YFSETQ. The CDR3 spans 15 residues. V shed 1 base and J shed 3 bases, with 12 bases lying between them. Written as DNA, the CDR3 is TGCGCCAGCAGCTTGTCGGGAGTTGGAACAGATACGCAGTATTTT. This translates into CASSLSGVGTDTQYF.

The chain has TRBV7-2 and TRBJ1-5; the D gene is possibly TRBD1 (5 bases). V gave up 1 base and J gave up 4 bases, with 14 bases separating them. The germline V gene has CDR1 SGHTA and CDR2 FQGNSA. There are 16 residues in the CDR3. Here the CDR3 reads CASSLVGDGGNQPQHF. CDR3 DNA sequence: TGTGCCAGCAGCTTAGTGGGAGATGGGGGTAATCAGCCCCAGCATTTT.

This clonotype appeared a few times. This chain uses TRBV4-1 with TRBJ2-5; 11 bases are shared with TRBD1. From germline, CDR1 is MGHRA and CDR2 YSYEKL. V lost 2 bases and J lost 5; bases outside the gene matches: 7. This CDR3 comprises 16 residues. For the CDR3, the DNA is TGCGCCAGCAGCCAATCGATGGGACAGGGGGGGGAGACCCAGTACTTC. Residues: CASSQSMGQGGETQYF.

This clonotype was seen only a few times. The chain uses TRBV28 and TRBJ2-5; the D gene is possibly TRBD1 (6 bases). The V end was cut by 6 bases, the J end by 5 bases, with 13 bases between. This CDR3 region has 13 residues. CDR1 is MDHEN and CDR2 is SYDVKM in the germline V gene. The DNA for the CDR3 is TGTGCCAGCAGCTCACAGGGAACGGAGACCCAGTACTTC. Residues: CASSSQGTETQYF.

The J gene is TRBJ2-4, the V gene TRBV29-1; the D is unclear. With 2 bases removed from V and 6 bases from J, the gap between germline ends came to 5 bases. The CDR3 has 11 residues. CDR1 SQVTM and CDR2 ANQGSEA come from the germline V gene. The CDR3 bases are TGCAGCGTTGAACAGGCAAACATTCAGTACTTC. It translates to CSVEQANIQYF. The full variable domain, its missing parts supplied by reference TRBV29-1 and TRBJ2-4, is SAVISQKPSRDICQRGTSLTIQCQVDSQVTMMFWYRQQPGQSLTLIATANQGSEATYESGFVIDKFPISRPNLTFSTLTVSNMSPEDSSIYLCSVEQANIQYFGAGTRLSVL.

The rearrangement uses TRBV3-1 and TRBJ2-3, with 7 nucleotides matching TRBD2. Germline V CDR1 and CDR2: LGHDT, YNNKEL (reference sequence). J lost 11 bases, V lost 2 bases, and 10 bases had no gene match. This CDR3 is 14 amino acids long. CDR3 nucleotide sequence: TGTGCCAGCAGCCAACGGCTAGCGGCCAACGAGCAGTATTTT. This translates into CASSQRLAANEQYF.

The CDR3 is CAISLFRDSSNEQFF. The CDR3 DNA reads as TGTGCCATCAGTCTCTTCAGGGATTCGTCGAATGAGCAGTTCTTC. The chain uses TRBV10-3 and TRBJ2-1; weak D call: TRBD1 (5 bases). V dropped 5 bases and J dropped 7 bases, with 18 bases sitting between them. Germline-derived CDR1 and CDR2 are ENHRY and SYGVKD. The CDR3 length is 15 residues.

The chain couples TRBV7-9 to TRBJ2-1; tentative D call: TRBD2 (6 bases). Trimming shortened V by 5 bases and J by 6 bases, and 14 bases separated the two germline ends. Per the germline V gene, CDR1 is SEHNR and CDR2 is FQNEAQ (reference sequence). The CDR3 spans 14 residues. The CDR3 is CASSPAGLINEQFF. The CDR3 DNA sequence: TGTGCCAGCAGCCCCGCGGGACTCATCAATGAGCAGTTCTTC. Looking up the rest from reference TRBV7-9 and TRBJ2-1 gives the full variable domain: DTGVSQNPRHKITKRGQNVTFRCDPISEHNRLYWYRQTLGQGPEFLTYFQNEAQLEKSRLLSDRFSAERPKGSFSTLEIQRTEQGDSAMYLCASSPAGLINEQFFGPGTRLTVL.

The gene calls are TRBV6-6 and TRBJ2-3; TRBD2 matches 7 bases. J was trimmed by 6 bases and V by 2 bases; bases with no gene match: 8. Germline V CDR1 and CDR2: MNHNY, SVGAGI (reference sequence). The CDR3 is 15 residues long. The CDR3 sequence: CASSYPAGSQDTQYF. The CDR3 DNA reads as TGTGCCAGCAGTTACCCAGCGGGGTCCCAGGATACGCAGTATTTT.

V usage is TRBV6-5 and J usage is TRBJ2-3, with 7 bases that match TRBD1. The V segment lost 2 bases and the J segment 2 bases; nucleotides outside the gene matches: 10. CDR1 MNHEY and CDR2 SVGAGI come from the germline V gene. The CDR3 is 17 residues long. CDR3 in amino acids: CASSYTGALAFTDTQYF. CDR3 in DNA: TGTGCCAGCAGTTACACAGGGGCCCTGGCTTTCACAGATACGCAGTATTTT.

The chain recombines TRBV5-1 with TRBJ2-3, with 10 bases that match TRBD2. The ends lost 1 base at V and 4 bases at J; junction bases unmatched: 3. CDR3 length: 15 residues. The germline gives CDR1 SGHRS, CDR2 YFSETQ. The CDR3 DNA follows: TGCGCCAGCAGCTTGACTAGCGGGACGGCAGATACGCAGTATTTT. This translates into CASSLTSGTADTQYF.

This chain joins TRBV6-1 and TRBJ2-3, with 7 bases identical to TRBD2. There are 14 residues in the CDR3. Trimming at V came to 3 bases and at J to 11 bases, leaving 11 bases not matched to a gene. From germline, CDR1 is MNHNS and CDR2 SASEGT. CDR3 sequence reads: CASSDAGERRMQYF. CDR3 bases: TGTGCCAGCAGTGACGCGGGGGAGCGTCGGATGCAGTATTTT.

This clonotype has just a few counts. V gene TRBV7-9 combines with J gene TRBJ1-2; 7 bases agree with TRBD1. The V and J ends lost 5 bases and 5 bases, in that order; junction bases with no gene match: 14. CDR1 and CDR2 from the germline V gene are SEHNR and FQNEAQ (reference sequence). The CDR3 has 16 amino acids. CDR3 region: CASSPTTGIHVYGYTF. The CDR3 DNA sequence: TGTGCCAGCAGCCCAACGACAGGGATTCATGTTTATGGCTACACCTTC.

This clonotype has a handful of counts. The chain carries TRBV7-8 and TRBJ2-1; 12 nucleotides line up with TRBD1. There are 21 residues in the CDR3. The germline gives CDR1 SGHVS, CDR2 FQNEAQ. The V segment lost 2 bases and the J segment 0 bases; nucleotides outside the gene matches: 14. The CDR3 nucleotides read TGTGCCAGCAGCTTAAGTGCCGGGACAGGGGGCAGTAAGAGCTCCTACAATGAGCAGTTCTTC. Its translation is CASSLSAGTGGSKSSYNEQFF. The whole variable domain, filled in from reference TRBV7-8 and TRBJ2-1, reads GAGVSQSPRYKVAKRGQDVALRCDPISGHVSLFWYQQALGQGPEFLTYFQNEAQLDKSGLPSDRFFAERPEGSVSTLKIQRTQQEDSAVYLCASSLSAGTGGSKSSYNEQFFGPGTRLTVL.